This T cell receptor (beta chain) was sequenced during a study of blood T cell repertoires in COVID-19. About the research overall: The samples span acute and convalescent COVID-19 from the United States, Italy and Spain.

The length of the CDR3 is 15 residues. Germline CDR1 is SGHAT and CDR2 is FQNNGV. Trimming at V came to 3 bases and at J to 5 bases, leaving 4 bases not matched to a gene. TCRdb keeps only in-frame clones here, not all; method: immunoSEQ multiplex PCR. The sample has more than 250,000 clones; around 90% are singletons. The chain couples TRBV11-2 to TRBJ2-1, with 10 bases fitting TRBD2. This TCR was recovered from a woman younger than 30 with acute COVID-19. The sample consisted of PBMCs or T cells enriched from blood (not recorded which). The CDR3 protein is CASSFTSGANNEQFF. As DNA, the CDR3 is TGTGCCAGCAGCTTTACTAGCGGGGCCAACAATGAGCAGTTCTTC.